A selection of T cell receptor beta chains follows, all from one sample in a study of blood T cell repertoires in COVID-19. Some clones are missing from TCRdb's copy, which holds only in-frame ones; the method was immunoSEQ multiplex PCR. This sample has roughly 180,000 clones, with 80% found just once. The specimen sequenced was PBMCs or T cells enriched from blood (not recorded which). The origin of the receptors is a man aged 60 to 75 who had been exposed to COVID-19. CDR3s include the opening cysteine and the closing phenylalanine or tryptophan. The D gene is left open where the match is weak. Only part of the rows carry a size: once, few, many, or a class if the clone is expanded.

CDR3 length,J gene,V gene,D gene,clone size,CDR3 DNA,CDR3 protein
16,TRBJ1-2,TRBV4-3,NA,NA,TGCGCCAGCAGCCAAGATCAGGGCAGACAGCTCGGCGGCTACACCTTC,CASSQDQGRQLGGYTF
16,TRBJ1-2,TRBV18,TRBD1,NA,TGTGCCAGCTCACAAGCCGGGACAGGGGGTGGCTATGGCTACACCTTC,CASSQAGTGGGYGYTF
17,TRBJ2-5,TRBV18,NA,NA,TGTGCCAGCTCACCAAGGATGACGGACTACTTAGGGGAGACCCAGTACTTC,CASSPRMTDYLGETQYF
14,TRBJ2-5,TRBV2,TRBD2,NA,TGTGCCAGCAGTGAACGTCTAGCGGAGGAGACCCAGTACTTC,CASSERLAEETQYF
16,TRBJ2-2,TRBV19,NA,NA,TGTGCCAGTAGGAACAGGGTGGTAGGGAACACCGGGGAGCTGTTTTTT,CASRNRVVGNTGELFF
13,TRBJ2-1,TRBV5-4,NA,many,TGTGCCAGCAGCCATACTCGGGAGAATGAGCAGTTCTTC,CASSHTRENEQFF
15,TRBJ1-2,TRBV7-2,NA,NA,TGTGCCAGCAGCTTGAGGGCAGGGGAACACTATGGCTACACCTTC,CASSLRAGEHYGYTF
14,TRBJ2-1,TRBV7-9,TRBD2,NA,TGTGCCAGCACCATTAGCGGGACTAGCAATGAGCAGTTCTTC,CASTISGTSNEQFF
14,TRBJ1-1,TRBV5-1,TRBD1,NA,TGCGCCAGCAGCTTGCCCCGACAGGGGACTGAAGCTTTCTTT,CASSLPRQGTEAFF
17,TRBJ2-2,TRBV24-1,NA,few,TGTGCCACCAGTGAGTCCGGGACAAGGGGTAGGACCGGGGAGCTGTTTTTT,CATSESGTRGRTGELFF
12,TRBJ1-5,TRBV5-6,NA,few,TGTGCCAGCAATCAGATCAATCAGCCCCAGCATTTT,CASNQINQPQHF
17,TRBJ2-1,TRBV19,TRBD2,many,TGTGCCAGTAGTATAGGGGGGGCGGGAGGCTCCTACAATGAGCAGTTCTTC,CASSIGGAGGSYNEQFF
16,TRBJ2-7,TRBV9,TRBD2,NA,TGTGCCAGCAGCTCATCCGTCGGGCGGGAGGCCTACGAGCAGTACTTC,CASSSSVGREAYEQYF
17,TRBJ1-6,TRBV27,NA,NA,TGTGCCAGCAGTTCAATTCAGGGGAGCTCCTATAATTCACCCCTCCACTTT,CASSSIQGSSYNSPLHF
19,TRBJ2-2,TRBV7-8,TRBD2,NA,TGTGCCAGCAGCTCTAATCCAGTACGGGCGGGAGTATCCCCCGGGGAGCTGTTTTTT,CASSSNPVRAGVSPGELFF
15,TRBJ1-2,TRBV3-1/TRBV3-2,TRBD1,NA,TGTGCCAGCAGCCAAGCCAGGGGGGAAAACTATGGCTACACCTTC,CASSQARGENYGYTF
16,TRBJ1-5,TRBV19,TRBD1,few,TGTGCCAGTAGTATACTGACAGGGGGTGGCAATCAGCCCCAGCATTTT,CASSILTGGGNQPQHF
11,TRBJ1-4,TRBV6-5,NA,NA,TGTGCCAGCAGGCAACCGGGTCAGCTGTTTTTT,CASRQPGQLFF
14,TRBJ2-1,TRBV7-6,TRBD2,NA,TGTGCCAGCAGCCTAAGGACTAGTTACAATGAGCAGTTCTTC,CASSLRTSYNEQFF
15,TRBJ1-4,TRBV11-2,TRBD1,few,TGTGCCAGCAGCAAGGACAGGGGAGTGTCGGAAAAACTGTTTTTT,CASSKDRGVSEKLFF
16,TRBJ2-1,TRBV27,NA,NA,TGTGCCAGCAGTTCCGTTGGGGGGAGCTCCTACAATGAGCAGTTCTTC,CASSSVGGSSYNEQFF
14,TRBJ2-5,TRBV7-6,TRBD1,NA,TGTGCCAGCAGCCCGACAGGGACCCAAGAGACCCAGTACTTC,CASSPTGTQETQYF
17,TRBJ2-1,TRBV5-1,TRBD2,NA,TGCGCCAGCAGCAGGATGACTAGCGGGAGGGCCAAGGATGAGCAGTTCTTC,CASSRMTSGRAKDEQFF
13,TRBJ1-3,TRBV7-9,NA,NA,TGTGCCAGCAGCACTAACTCTGGAAACACCATATATTTT,CASSTNSGNTIYF
14,TRBJ2-7,TRBV7-2,TRBD1,NA,TGTGCCAGCAGCAGACAGGGACCTCCCTACGAGCAGTACTTC,CASSRQGPPYEQYF
16,TRBJ2-1,TRBV2,TRBD2,NA,TGTGCCAGCAGTGAAGCGACTAGCGGGTATTACAATGAGCAGTTCTTC,CASSEATSGYYNEQFF
16,TRBJ2-7,TRBV13,NA,NA,TGTGCCAGCAGCTTAGGGGGGGCACCACATTCCTACGAGCAGTACTTC,CASSLGGAPHSYEQYF
18,TRBJ1-4,TRBV6-6,TRBD1,many,TGTGCCAGCAGCCGACTTGGGGGAACAGGGGGCGAAGATGAAAAACTGTTTTTT,CASSRLGGTGGEDEKLFF
15,TRBJ2-3,TRBV5-4,NA,many,TGTGCCAGCAGCCCCGGCGGGGGCTCCAGGGATACGCAGTATTTT,CASSPGGGSRDTQYF
14,TRBJ2-7,TRBV7-2,TRBD2,few,TGTGCCAGCAGCGCTAGCGGGAGTTCCCTCGAGCAGTACTTC,CASSASGSSLEQYF
16,TRBJ1-6,TRBV27,TRBD1,NA,TGTGCCAGCAGTTTACTCGGGACAGGGAATAATTCACCCCTCCACTTT,CASSLLGTGNNSPLHF
15,TRBJ1-1,TRBV19,TRBD1,NA,TGTGCCAGTAGTAAAGACAGGGTCGTGAACACTGAAGCTTTCTTT,CASSKDRVVNTEAFF
12,TRBJ2-7,TRBV9,NA,NA,TGTGCCAGCAGCCCCTCAGGGGCCCCTCAGTACTTC,CASSPSGAPQYF
15,TRBJ2-1,TRBV5-4,NA,NA,TGTGCCAGCAGCTCCGGGAAAAGCTCCTACAATGAGCAGTTCTTC,CASSSGKSSYNEQFF
14,TRBJ2-7,TRBV27,TRBD2,NA,TGTGCCAGCAGTTTCAGCGGGAGTTCCAACGAGCAGTACTTC,CASSFSGSSNEQYF
13,TRBJ1-2,TRBV11-1,NA,once,TGTGCCAGCAGCACCACAGGGTTCTATGGCTACACCTTC,CASSTTGFYGYTF
14,TRBJ2-5,TRBV19,NA,NA,TGTGCCAGTAGCGGAGGATCCACCCCGGAGACCCAGTACTTC,CASSGGSTPETQYF
15,TRBJ1-2,TRBV25-1,TRBD1,NA,TGTGCCAGCAGTGAATCCGGACAGGGTCACACGGGCTACACCTTC,CASSESGQGHTGYTF
15,TRBJ2-7,TRBV6-5,NA,NA,TGTGCCAGCAGGGGACTTGGGGGGATTTCCTACGAGCAGTACTTC,CASRGLGGISYEQYF
15,TRBJ2-1,TRBV4-1,NA,NA,TGCGCCAGCAGCCAACCCCCGGAGGGTCGCAATGAGCAGTTCTTC,CASSQPPEGRNEQFF
12,TRBJ1-1,TRBV7-9,NA,NA,TGTGCCAGCAGCTTCTGGAGTACTGAAGCTTTCTTT,CASSFWSTEAFF
15,TRBJ1-2,TRBV27,NA,NA,TGTGCCAGCAGTTTATCAAGCTTTTCAGGTGATGGCTACACCTTC,CASSLSSFSGDGYTF
17,TRBJ1-3,TRBV19,TRBD1,NA,TGTGCCAGTAGTTTCGGGACAGGGTATAACCCTGGAAACACCATATATTTT,CASSFGTGYNPGNTIYF
18,TRBJ1-4,TRBV7-2,TRBD1,NA,TGTGCCAGCAGCTTAGATATCCGGGCGACAGGGGCAGATGAAAAACTGTTTTTT,CASSLDIRATGADEKLFF
15,TRBJ1-1,TRBV2,NA,NA,TGTGCCAGCAGTGAAGCGCTTCCCGGTTTCGCTGAAGCTTTCTTT,CASSEALPGFAEAFF
13,TRBJ1-5,TRBV19,TRBD1,NA,TGTGCCACGTCAGGGGGCGGCAATCAGCCCCAGCATTTT,CATSGGGNQPQHF